This record looks at one T cell receptor beta chain sequence and its context. Building the TCR beta libraries relied on iRepertoire HTBI primers, and CDR3 regions underwent Arm-PCR. TCRdb re-called the multiplex PCR reads through MiXCR, storing one row per CDR3 protein. The profile covers over 400,000 distinct CDR3 sequences, with 12% to 15% appearing a single time and under 20% taken by the ten largest. The data stem from a study of regulatory T cells in long-lasting Graves disease. The CDR3 extends over 13 amino acids. Germline V CDR1 and CDR2: LNHDA, SQIVND (reference sequence). V was clipped by 7 bases and J by 1 base, with 10 bases between them. Time point given: newly diagnosed GD, antithyroid drugs for less than 3 months. Scientists built the TCR library using RNA that was extracted from PBMCs. The same data also went into a second study, on T cells in Graves' hyperthyroidism and ophthalmopathy. From that report: Primed by the HTBI set, a first-round RT-PCR was run on the TCR CDR3.

The chain has TRBV19 and TRBJ1-1; D perhaps matches TRBD1 (5 bases). Sequenced material: peripheral blood mononuclear cells (PBMCs), taken at new diagnosis, from a patient treated with antithyroid drugs. The clonotype was recovered from a woman between 50 and 59 years old with Graves disease. The CDR3 loop is CASINGGNTEAFF. As DNA, the CDR3 is TGTGCCAGTATCAATGGGGGGAACACTGAAGCTTTCTTT.